This T cell receptor (beta chain) came from a study of cytomegalovirus exposure and HLA in healthy donors. Per the germline V gene, CDR1 is SGDLS and CDR2 is YYNGEE. This CDR3 contains 16 residues. V dropped 4 bases and J dropped 3 bases, with 19 bases sitting between them. Note on this clone: The target antigen is unknown.

The study ran its PCR with 60 Vbeta and 13 Jbeta primers. Original processing methods: Some 12 million shared chains were among the roughly 80 million unique TCR beta chains that a later analysis counted. Clones were sequenced by immunoSEQ multiplex PCR, and TCRdb holds only the in-frame ones, with some missing. D and trimming were read from the DNA, whereas the V and J calls and clone size are those reported in that table. The sample records some 180,000 clones, more than 75% being singletons. General observations from the study: In a later analysis, CMV-associated beta chains were mostly HLA-associated, it appeared. The study recorded 160 or so TCR beta chains that were cytomegalovirus-associated.

Sequencing input: PBMCs. The source is a man in his thirties or forties in good health and CMV-seropositive. The chain carries TRBV9 and TRBJ2-5, with a possible D match to TRBD1 (5 bases). The CDR3 region is CASSPFVGLYKETQYF. The CDR3 bases are TGTGCCAGCAGCCCCTTCGTGGGGCTATACAAAGAGACCCAGTACTTC.